This T cell receptor (beta chain) derives from a study of low-dose radiotherapy and immunotherapy resistance in tumors. About the study: Those assigned to Cohort 2 were treated with 1 Gy per fraction every two weeks (13 Gy in total over 26 weeks). Intravenous cyclophosphamide 200 mg/m2 was given every two weeks, one day before radiation and immunotherapy.

CDR1 and CDR2 (germline): MNHEY, SVGEGT. Trimming shortened V by 0 bases and J by 0 bases, and 15 bases separated the two germline ends. This CDR3 is 18 amino acids long. Time point noted: after trial treatment. Treatment indicated: LDRT plus nivolumab, ipilimumab, low-dose cyclophosphamide and aspirin (RACIN trial). Every donor's regimen consisted of nivolumab, ipilimumab, aspirin, low-dose cyclophosphamide and low-dose radiotherapy. All eligible patients presented with advanced solid tumors that contained no tumor-infiltrating lymphocytes. Gene-specific TRAV and TRBV primers were used for first-strand cDNA, covering alpha and beta chains. A roughly 19-cycle PCR with a constant-region primer and V-primer adapter amplified TCRs. TCRdb re-called the reads with MiXCR, one entry per CDR3 protein. The data hold about 84,000 distinct CDR3 sequences, with 15% to 20% observed a single time. This clonotype was picked up many times.

The sequence came from a male donor with prostate cancer. This chain joins TRBV6-2 or TRBV6-3 and TRBJ2-1; maybe TRBD2 (5 bases). The sample here was PBMCs, taken after low-dose radiotherapy plus immunotherapy. CDR3 region: CASSYSLLQRYSYNEQFF. The DNA of the CDR3 is TGTGCCAGCAGTTACTCTTTACTGCAGCGGTACTCCTACAATGAGCAGTTCTTC.